Each of the 30 T cell receptor beta chains below was sequenced from the same sample in a study of tumor-infiltrating lymphocytes in primary liver carcinoma. With 500 ng total RNA as template and a constant-region primer, TCR beta cDNA was made. Amplification in three nested multiplex PCR rounds with slightly modified ARM-PCR gave rise to TCR beta libraries. The first two PCR rounds used TRBV1-TRBV30 forward primers with a C-beta reverse primer, roughly 11 cycles each. TCRdb re-called the multiplex PCR reads with MiXCR, one entry per CDR3 protein. The sample shows around 78,000 distinct CDR3 sequences, over 55% of them seen only once. From around 18-30 mg of unsorted bulk tissue, DNA and RNA were co-extracted together. The material sequenced was liver tumor tissue from sampling region 4. Subset given: tumor region T4, right-lateral pole. Source of these receptors: a woman aged 55 to 70 with primary liver carcinoma and hepatitis B virus infection.

A word on this clonotype: This sequence may be a read error, since a much larger clone differs from it by one base. The chain carries TRBV7-8 and TRBJ2-7; 9 nucleotides line up with TRBD1. Germline lookup yields CDR1 SGHVS and CDR2 FQNEAQ. V gave up 1 base and J gave up 4 bases; unmatched junction bases: 5. The CDR3 length is 15 residues. The CDR3 region has the DNA TGTGCCAGCAGCTTAGTGGGGACAGGGAGTTACGAGCAGTACTTC. It encodes CASSLVGTGSYEQYF.

Concerning this clonotype: The junction shows a germline mismatch at one end, possibly a read error. The chain combines TRBV28 with TRBJ1-5, with D tentatively TRBD1 or TRBD2 (5 bases each). The assigned J gene may be wrong: the sequence end matches TRBJ2-3 better. Germline V lookup: CDR1 MDHEN, CDR2 SYDVKM. The CDR3 is 14 amino acids. The CDR3 region is CASGLGWGNQPQYF. The CDR3 nucleotides are TGTGCCAGCGGTTTAGGGTGGGGGAATCAGCCCCAGTATTTT.

The J gene is TRBJ2-1, the V gene TRBV5-1; 12 bases are shared with TRBD2. This CDR3 is 18 amino acids long. The V gene's germline CDR1 is SGHRS and CDR2 YFSETQ. The junction had 17 bases not matched to a gene; V was cut back by 4 bases and J by 9 bases. This CDR3 is CASSPNSPLAGGGTEQFF. DNA of the CDR3: TGCGCCAGCAGCCCCAATTCGCCCCTAGCGGGGGGGGGGACTGAGCAGTTCTTC.

About this clonotype: A read error may produce the germline difference seen at one junction end. CDR3 protein: CASSPGPAFSYKQYF. The CDR3 DNA sequence: TGTGCCAGCAGCCCGGGACCGGCATTCTCCTACAAGCAGTACTTC. This chain joins TRBV7-9 and TRBJ2-7; D possibly matches TRBD1 or TRBD2 (5 bases each). Germline loops: CDR1 SEHNR, CDR2 FQNEAQ (reference sequence). The CDR3 runs 15 residues.

This clonotype is medium-sized within its sample. The chain has TRBV5-5 and TRBJ2-5; TRBD1 aligns across 7 bases. The V and J ends lost 2 bases and 7 bases, in that order; junction bases with no gene match: 11. There are 15 residues in the CDR3. CDR1 is SGHKS, CDR2 YYEKEE, per germline (reference sequence). CDR3 in amino acids: CASSFTDRAPGTQYF. The CDR3 DNA sequence: TGTGCCAGCAGCTTCACTGACAGGGCCCCCGGGACCCAGTACTTC.

With regard to this clonotype: A much larger clone differs from this one at a single base, so this may be a read error. The rearrangement joins TRBV7-9 to TRBJ2-7; TRBD2 matches 13 bases. Germline V gene sequence: CDR1 SEHNR, CDR2 FQNEAQ (reference sequence). V shed 10 bases and J 6 bases; nucleotides not matched to a gene: 12. This CDR3 is 15 amino acids long. The CDR3 DNA follows: TGTGCCACCGGAGGGCGGACTAGCGGGAGAGGCGAGCAGTACTTC. Amino acid sequence: CATGGRTSGRGEQYF.

The rearrangement links TRBV29-1 to TRBJ1-5; D is uncertain. The DNA end favors TRBJ2-3, so the J call may be wrong. The CDR3 spans 14 residues. CDR1 is SQVTM, CDR2 ANQGSEA, per germline. This CDR3 is CSVSATNSNQPQYF. As DNA, the CDR3 is TGCAGCGTTTCCGCGACAAATAGCAATCAACCCCAGTATTTT.

The V and J genes are TRBV29-1 and TRBJ2-5; 8 nucleotides agree with TRBD2. Germline V gene lookup returns CDR1 SQVTM and CDR2 ANQGSEA. There are 16 residues in the CDR3. Here the CDR3 reads CSASGVTSEIQETQYF. DNA of the CDR3: TGCAGTGCCTCTGGCGTGACTAGCGAAATTCAAGAGACCCAGTACTTC.

The table lists this clonotype with a count of one. Possible read error: a much larger clone is one base away. In DNA form, the CDR3 reads TGTGCCAGCAGTTCTCTACAGGGGACAGAGACCCAGTACTTC. It yields the protein CASSSLQGTETQYF. The rearrangement links TRBV28 to TRBJ2-5, with 7 bases that match TRBD1. V lost 4 bases and J lost 4; bases outside the gene matches: 6. CDR1 and CDR2 from the germline V gene are MDHEN and SYDVKM. The CDR3 is made up of 14 amino acids.

V gene TRBV5-4 combines with J gene TRBJ2-7, with 7 bases that match TRBD1. The CDR3 is 14 residues long. J lost 7 bases, V lost 7 bases, and 14 bases had no gene match. The germline CDR1 and CDR2 sequences are SGHNT and YYREEE (reference sequence). As DNA, the CDR3 is TGTGCCAGCGGCACCGGGACAGTCCCCCATGAGCAGTACTTC. Translating gives CASGTGTVPHEQYF.

This sequence joins TRBV29-1 and TRBJ2-2; possible D gene TRBD1, 6 bases. Trimming cost V 8 bases and J 5 bases, with 18 bases left between them. The CDR3 totals 14 residues. Germline V lookup: CDR1 SQVTM, CDR2 ANQGSEA. CDR3 protein: CSTEQRGKTGELFF. CDR3 DNA sequence: TGCAGCACCGAACAAAGGGGGAAGACCGGGGAGCTGTTTTTT.

As concerns this clonotype: The junction shows a germline mismatch at one end, possibly a read error. The chain has TRBV6-5 and TRBJ1-2; 8 bases map to TRBD1. Germline values: CDR1 MNHEY, CDR2 SVGAGI. This CDR3 comprises 15 residues. DNA for the CDR3: TGTGCCAGCAGTTCGTCAGGGGGCAGGAACTATGGCTACGCCTTC. Its translation is CASSSSGGRNYGYAF.

This clonotype was seen more than once but under ten times. The chain couples TRBV6-6 to TRBJ2-5, with TRBD2 matching 12 bases. The trim removed 6 bases at V and 9 bases at J, leaving 17 bases unmatched. This CDR3 contains 17 residues. Germline assignment: CDR1 MNHNY and CDR2 SVGAGI (reference sequence). As DNA, the CDR3 is TGTGCCAGCAGCAACCCACGGACTAGCGGGACGGGAGAAGCCCAGTACTTC. The encoded protein is CASSNPRTSGTGEAQYF.

With respect to this clonotype: The junction differs from germline at one of its ends, possibly a read error. The chain employs TRBV11-3 and TRBJ1-1, with D possibly being TRBD1 (5 bases). The CDR3 contains 14 residues. Per germline, CDR1 SGHNT and CDR2 YENEEA. The CDR3 bases are TGTGCCAGTAGCTACGGGGGATCGGACACTGGAGCTTTCTTT. Residues: CASSYGGSDTGAFF. Variable domain in full (rest from reference TRBV11-3 and TRBJ1-1): EAGVVQSPRYKIIEKKQPVAFWCNPISGHNTLYWYLQNLGQGPELLIRYENEEAVDDSQLPKDRFSAERLKGVDSTLKIQPAELGDSAVYLCASSYGGSDTGAFFGQGTRLTVV.

This chain uses TRBV5-1 with TRBJ2-3; D gene ambiguous. Germline V lookup: CDR1 SGHRS, CDR2 YFSETQ. The CDR3 length is 14 residues. V lost 6 bases and J lost 0, with 11 bases in between. The CDR3 bases are TGCGCCAGCAACTTTCTAGAGAGCACAGATACGCAGTATTTT. It yields the protein CASNFLESTDTQYF.

Regarding this clonotype: A read error is possible here, since a much larger clone lies one base away. This chain uses TRBV28 with TRBJ1-5, with D perhaps matching TRBD1 (6 bases). The V end was cut by 5 bases, the J end by 4 bases, with 15 bases between. The CDR3 totals 15 residues. CDR1 and CDR2 (germline): MDHEN, SYDVKM. The CDR3 DNA sequence: TGTGCCAGCAGTCTTCCTGAGGGGGGAAATCAGCCCCAGCATTTT. Translation gives CASSLPEGGNQPQHF.

The chain uses TRBV10-2 and TRBJ2-6, with D possibly being TRBD2 (6 bases). Germline values: CDR1 WSHSY, CDR2 SAAADI. V was pared by 10 bases and J by 0 bases, with 19 bases between. CDR3 length equals 17 residues. CDR3 coding DNA: TGCGCCACTGAGGGACCAGCGGGCTTCTCTGGGGCCAACGTCCTGACTTTC. Protein: CATEGPAGFSGANVLTF.

Ten or more counts support this clonotype. The chain combines TRBV28 with TRBJ2-3; 10 bases agree with TRBD2. V gave up 7 bases and J gave up 5 bases; unmatched junction bases: 6. CDR1 and CDR2 from the germline V gene are MDHEN and SYDVKM. The CDR3 is made up of 14 amino acids. CDR3: CASIQSSGRDTQYF. CDR3 bases: TGTGCCAGCATCCAGTCTAGCGGGAGAGATACGCAGTATTTT.

Points on this clonotype: The germline gene is not matched at one end of the junction; a read error may be the cause. The chain recombines TRBV28 with TRBJ2-3; D may be TRBD1 (5 bases). The CDR3 spans 14 residues. Looked up from germline, CDR1 is MDHEN and CDR2 is SYDVKM. The CDR3 spells CASRGRAGTDTQYF. DNA for the CDR3: TGCGCCAGTAGGGGCAGGGCTGGCACAGATACGCAGTATTTT.

A single count supports this clonotype. This clone may be a read error of a much larger clone one base away. The chain uses TRBV28 and TRBJ2-1; the match to TRBD2 covers 7 bases. The CDR3 runs to 14 residues. CDR1 and CDR2 (germline): MDHEN, SYDVKM. As DNA, the CDR3 is TGTGTCAGCACCCAACGGGACTATGCTGATGAGCAGTTCTTC. This encodes CVSTQRDYADEQFF. The variable domain in full, with the rest retrieved from reference TRBV28 and TRBJ2-1, is DVKVTQSSRYLVKRTGEKVFLECVQDMDHENMFWYRQDPGLGLRLIYFSYDVKMKEKGDIPEGYSVSREKKERFSLILESASTNQTSMYLCVSTQRDYADEQFFGPGTRLTVL.

J is TRBJ2-4 and V is TRBV6-2 or TRBV6-3; no reliable D call. V was pared by 10 bases and J by 11 bases, with 15 bases between. The CDR3 spans 11 residues. Germline V CDR1 and CDR2: MNHEY, SVGEGT. The CDR3 region has the DNA TGTGCCACCTCCCTCTGGAACTTTCAGTACTTC. Translated: CATSLWNFQYF.

This clonotype has ten or more counts. Here the CDR3 reads CSVERRDTQYF. The CDR3 DNA sequence: TGCAGCGTTGAGCGTAGAGATACGCAGTATTTT. The J gene is TRBJ2-3, the V gene TRBV29-1; D ambiguous. Germline assignment: CDR1 SQVTM and CDR2 ANQGSEA. The CDR3 runs 11 residues. Trimming pared 3 bases from V and 5 bases from J, leaving 6 bases between.

The table lists this clonotype with many counts. The V gene is TRBV28, the J gene TRBJ1-5; 7 bases are shared with TRBD1. This CDR3 is built from 14 residues. Germline CDR1 reads MDHEN; CDR2 reads SYDVKM. V lost 10 bases and J lost 2; bases outside the gene matches: 8. CDR3 coding DNA: TGTGCCATCACGGGGACAGACCGCAATCAGCCCCAGCATTTT. As protein: CAITGTDRNQPQHF.

Comments on this clonotype: This likely comes from a read error, as the CDR3 has no conserved phenylalanine or tryptophan at its end. The rearrangement links TRBV5-1 to TRBJ2-1, with 11 bases fitting TRBD2. Germline lookup yields CDR1 SGHRS and CDR2 YFSETQ. The CDR3 is 14 amino acids. The CDR3 sequence is CASSGTSGGGEQFS. The CDR3 DNA is TGTGCCAGCTCTGGGACTAGCGGAGGTGGGGAGCAGTTCTCC.

A remark on this clonotype: The CDR3 does not close with the conserved phenylalanine or tryptophan, likely indicating a read error. The CDR3 reads CASSPLTGRNPPLHY. The CDR3 nucleotides read TGCGCCAGCAGCCCGTTGACAGGGAGGAATCCACCCCTCCACTAT. The V call is TRBV4-1, the J call TRBJ1-6, with 7 bases that match TRBD1. This CDR3 has 15 amino acids. V lost 4 bases and J lost 11; bases outside the gene matches: 11. Germline CDR1 MGHRA, CDR2 YSYEKL.

This clonotype has just a few counts. One end of the junction does not line up with germline, which may come from a read error. This chain links TRBV11-2 with TRBJ2-5; D possibly corresponds to TRBD1 (6 bases). CDR3 length: 14 amino acids. Germline V CDR1 and CDR2: SGHAT, FQNNGV. The chain's CDR3 is CASSFRGSKETQYF. In DNA, the CDR3 is TGTGCCAGCAGCTTTAGGGGGAGCAAAGAGACCCAGTACTTT.

In this sample, this clonotype turned up a few times. The junction departs from the called germline gene at one end, perhaps through a read error. The rearrangement joins TRBV5-1 to TRBJ2-6, with 8 bases fitting TRBD1. Looked up from germline, CDR1 is SGHRS and CDR2 is YFSETQ. The CDR3 has 17 amino acids. The CDR3 loop is CASTRTGWSRGANVPTF. CDR3 bases: TGCGCCAGCACCCGGACAGGGTGGTCTAGGGGGGCCAACGTCCCGACTTTC.

This clonotype has just a few counts. The chain links TRBV7-8 to TRBJ2-3; maybe TRBD2 (7 bases). Per germline, CDR1 SGHVS and CDR2 FQNEAQ. Trimming cost V 7 bases and J 4 bases, with 18 bases left between them. CDR3 length: 15 residues. The CDR3 region is CASTLLGGAADTQYF. The CDR3, as DNA: TGTGCCAGCACCTTGCTTGGGGGGGCAGCAGATACGCAGTATTTT.

Details on this clonotype: Germline is not matched at one junction end, which may reflect a read error. The rearrangement joins TRBV10-2 to TRBJ1-5; D gene uncertain. This CDR3 contains 14 residues. From germline, CDR1 is WSHSY and CDR2 SAAADI. The CDR3 spells CTTSESSSDQPQHF. DNA of the CDR3: TGCACCACCAGTGAGTCATCTAGCGATCAGCCCCAGCATTTT.

V and J are TRBV12-3 or TRBV12-4 and TRBJ2-1; 13 positions agree with TRBD2. Losses at the gene ends were 1 base for V and 1 base for J; bases not matched to a gene: 4. The CDR3 is made up of 18 amino acids. For the CDR3, the DNA is TGTGCCAGCAGTTTAGGGACTAGCGGGAGACAGTCCTACAATGAGCAGTTCTTC. Encoded protein: CASSLGTSGRQSYNEQFF.